Shown below are 3 T cell receptor beta chains from a single sample sequenced in a study of T cell responses to AZD1222 COVID-19 vaccine (dated by TCRdb to the early 2020s). Library construction relied on the immunoSEQ multiplex PCR assay. What TCRdb holds here is the immuneACCESS table cut down to in-frame rearrangements. Part of the clones is not present; checked against another copy, under half of the missing clones reflect an unresolved V gene, and the others are unexplained. This sample gives some 140,000 clones in total; about 82% of them show up just once. Roughly 8.7% of the sample is held by the ten biggest clonotypes. In the paper's terms, the time point label means: about 28 days (+/-7) after the second vaccine dose. Interpreted using the paper, the treatment or condition label stands for: meningococcal conjugate vaccine given as trial control. Sequencing was performed on peripheral blood, taken 28 days after the second dose of the MenACWY control vaccine. Source of these receptors: an adult who received the MenACWY meningococcal vaccine as a control.

This sequence joins TRBV7-2 and TRBJ1-2; no firm D call. The CDR3 is 14 residues long. V was clipped by 2 bases and J by 8 bases, with 15 bases between them. Germline CDR1 is SGHTA and CDR2 is FQGNSA. CDR3 coding DNA: TGTGCCAGCAGCTTACGGACGGGATTGGAGGGCTACACCTTC. This gives the protein CASSLRTGLEGYTF.

As to this clone: The junction differs from germline at one of its ends, possibly a read error. The rearrangement joins TRBV7-7 to TRBJ2-3; 11 nucleotides align to TRBD2. CDR1 is SSHAT and CDR2 is FNYEAQ in the germline V gene (reference sequence). CDR3 length equals 15 residues. CDR3 loop: CASSLAGGDTDTQYF. For the CDR3, the DNA is TGTGCTAGCAGCTTAGCGGGGGGGGATACAGATACGCAGTATTTT.

V is TRBV27 and J is TRBJ2-5; 9 nucleotides agree with TRBD2. The CDR3 covers 16 residues. Germline CDR1 MNHEY, CDR2 SMNVEV (reference sequence). V trimming: 6 bases; J trimming: 5 bases; junction bases outside the gene matches: 13. The DNA of the CDR3 is TGTGCCAGCAGCCTCGGGGGAGCGGGAGGTGGGGAGACCCAGTACTTC. Its translation is CASSLGGAGGGETQYF.